Shown below are 28 T cell receptor beta chains from a single sample sequenced in a study of T cell repertoires in ileal Crohn's disease. Data came from immunoSEQ multiplex PCR; TCRdb stores just in-frame clones and leaves some out. The table records about 8,000 clones, around 85% of them present only once. Time point defined: inflamed ileum from the surgical specimen. What was sequenced was ileal tissue. The receptors stem from an adult with Crohn's disease.

This rearrangement joins TRBV5-6 to TRBJ1-1; D not certain. The length of the CDR3 is 13 residues. V lost 3 bases and J 0 bases, leaving 6 bases between the germline ends. Germline V gives CDR1 SGHDT, CDR2 YYEEEE. The CDR3, as DNA: TGTGCCAGCAGCTGGTCCCTGAACACTGAAGCTTTCTTT. Protein sequence: CASSWSLNTEAFF.

V and J are TRBV5-1 and TRBJ2-3; tentative D call: TRBD2 (6 bases). Germline values: CDR1 SGHRS, CDR2 YFSETQ. This CDR3 contains 14 residues. V was shortened by 1 base and J by 6 bases, with 12 bases between the two germline ends. The CDR3 region is CASSLNGGADTQYF. The DNA for the CDR3 is TGCGCCAGCAGCTTGAACGGGGGTGCGGATACGCAGTATTTT.

The chain recombines TRBV11-1 with TRBJ1-6; TRBD1 agrees at 10 bases. In germline, CDR1 is SGHAT, CDR2 FQDESV (reference sequence). The CDR3 runs to 13 residues. The J segment lost 11 bases and the V segment lost 7 bases, leaving 5 bases of the junction unmatched. The CDR3 loop reads CASTTGGDTPLHF. Here the CDR3 DNA reads TGTGCCAGCACGACAGGGGGCGATACACCCCTCCACTTT.

The chain links TRBV5-4 to TRBJ1-6, with TRBD1 matching over 7 bases. V shed 0 bases, J shed 9 bases, and the junction held 3 bases outside the gene matches. Germline V gives CDR1 SGHNT, CDR2 YYREEE (reference sequence). The CDR3 is made up of 14 amino acids. The CDR3 coding sequence is TGTGCCAGCAGCTTGGACAGGGGCGGTTCACCCCTCCACTTT. Its protein is CASSLDRGGSPLHF. Full variable domain (outside the CDR3, taken from reference TRBV5-4 and TRBJ1-6): ETGVTQSPTHLIKTRGQQVTLRCSSQSGHNTVSWYQQALGQGPQFIFQYYREEENGRGNFPPRFSGLQFPNYSSELNVNALELDDSALYLCASSLDRGGSPLHFGNGTRLTVT.

The rearrangement uses TRBV11-2 and TRBJ2-7, with 9 nucleotides matching TRBD2. Germline trimming cut 5 bases from V and 6 bases from J; bases unmatched to any gene: 5. The CDR3 contains 13 residues. CDR1 and CDR2 (germline): SGHAT, FQNNGV. The CDR3 spells CASSTRTSAEQYF. In nucleotides, the CDR3 is TGTGCCAGCAGCACTCGGACTAGCGCCGAGCAGTACTTC.

This clone was seen a single time. The V call is TRBV2, the J call TRBJ1-4; D remains ambiguous. Per the germline V gene, CDR1 is SNHLY and CDR2 is FYNNEI. The V end lost 8 bases, the J end lost 8 bases, and 9 bases lay between the germline ends. The CDR3 length is 11 residues. The CDR3 coding sequence is TGTGCCAGCCGCCCGATGGAAAAACTGTTTTTT. It yields the protein CASRPMEKLFF. The full variable domain, with the rest looked up from reference TRBV2 and TRBJ1-4, is EPEVTQTPSHQVTQMGQEVILRCVPISNHLYFYWYRQILGQKVEFLVSFYNNEISEKSEIFDDQFSVERPDGSNFTLKIRSTKLEDSAMYFCASRPMEKLFFGSGTQLSVL.

CDR3 in amino acids: CASSQEGGPTDTQYF. DNA of the CDR3: TGTGCCAGCAGCCAAGAAGGGGGGCCCACAGATACGCAGTATTTT. V and J are TRBV4-2 and TRBJ2-3, with D perhaps being TRBD1 or TRBD2 (6 bases each). CDR3 length: 15 residues. V was trimmed by 0 bases and J by 2 bases, leaving 9 bases between them. CDR1 is LGHNA and CDR2 is YNFKEQ in the germline V gene.

The J gene is TRBJ2-3, the V gene TRBV4-1; 11 bases map to TRBD2. The germline gives CDR1 MGHRA, CDR2 YSYEKL. The junction had 9 bases not matched to a gene; V was cut back by 5 bases and J by 5 bases. The CDR3 extends over 16 amino acids. The CDR3 nucleotides read TGCGCCAGCAGCACCCGACTAGCGGGATATGAAGATACGCAGTATTTT. Translation: CASSTRLAGYEDTQYF.

This clone appeared a few times. The genes are TRBV5-1 and TRBJ1-2; the match to TRBD1 covers 8 bases. Germline lookup yields CDR1 SGHRS and CDR2 YFSETQ. The ends lost 2 bases at V and 6 bases at J; junction bases unmatched: 6. The CDR3 extends over 14 amino acids. The CDR3 here is CASSLLGQGHGYTF. The CDR3 bases are TGCGCCAGCAGCTTACTCGGACAGGGCCATGGCTACACCTTC.

The chain recombines TRBV19 with TRBJ2-7; D not resolved. Germline loops: CDR1 LNHDA, CDR2 SQIVND (reference sequence). The CDR3 runs 13 residues. The ends were cut back, 7 bases at V and 0 bases at J, with 10 bases in the middle. CDR3 amino acids: CASMKAASYEQYF. The CDR3 DNA reads as TGTGCCAGTATGAAGGCCGCCTCCTACGAGCAGTACTTC.

The gene calls are TRBV5-6 and TRBJ2-7; D tentatively fits TRBD1 or TRBD2 (5 bases each). The CDR3 loop spans 15 amino acids. Germline CDR1 SGHDT, CDR2 YYEEEE. Trimming shortened V by 3 bases and J by 6 bases, and 19 bases separated the two germline ends. Here the CDR3 DNA reads TGTGCCAGCAGCTACCGGGACCCACCACTCCCCGAGCAGTACTTC. Protein sequence: CASSYRDPPLPEQYF.

The gene calls are TRBV19 and TRBJ2-1, with TRBD2 as a possible D gene (7 bases). V lost 7 bases, J lost 5 bases, and 15 bases lay in between. There are 14 residues in the CDR3. Germline loops: CDR1 LNHDA, CDR2 SQIVND (reference sequence). CDR3 sequence: CASTGGRRDNEQFF. The CDR3 DNA reads as TGTGCCAGTACCGGGGGGCGTAGGGACAATGAGCAGTTCTTC.

The CDR3 region is CASSPPVGYEQYF. As DNA, the CDR3 is TGCGCCAGCAGCCCGCCAGTAGGGTACGAGCAGTACTTC. The rearrangement links TRBV5-1 to TRBJ2-7; D not certain. V was pared by 4 bases and J by 4 bases, with 12 bases between. The CDR3 is 13 residues long. The germline V gene has CDR1 SGHRS and CDR2 YFSETQ.

The V call is TRBV5-1, the J call TRBJ1-3, with D possibly matching TRBD1 (6 bases). CDR1 and CDR2 (germline): SGHRS, YFSETQ. CDR3 length: 15 amino acids. The V and J ends lost 4 bases and 3 bases respectively, with 14 bases between them. CDR3 sequence reads: CASSPATGSGNTIYF. The CDR3 DNA follows: TGCGCCAGCAGCCCGGCTACAGGGAGTGGAAACACCATATATTTT.

CDR3 nucleotides: TGTGCCAGCTCCGTTGGGGGCAATCAGCCCCAGCATTTT. This sequence encodes CASSVGGNQPQHF. The chain combines TRBV2 with TRBJ1-5; no definite D call. The germline V and J ends were trimmed by 8 bases and 2 bases, with 10 bases remaining between them. The CDR3 runs 13 residues. Looked up from germline, CDR1 is SNHLY and CDR2 is FYNNEI.

The CDR3 region is CASSLGGLDYGYTF. The CDR3 nucleotides read TGTGCCAGCAGCTTAGGTGGGTTGGACTATGGCTACACCTTC. This chain uses TRBV7-8 with TRBJ1-2; D unclear. CDR1 and CDR2 (germline): SGHVS, FQNEAQ. V shed 1 base and J shed 3 bases, with 9 bases lying between them. The CDR3 totals 14 residues.

The chain employs TRBV7-8 and TRBJ1-3; D remains ambiguous. Deletions cut 5 bases from V and 7 bases from J, with 15 bases between. Germline values: CDR1 SGHVS, CDR2 FQNEAQ. The CDR3 covers 14 residues. CDR3 in amino acids: CASSRVEGRNTIYF. The CDR3 bases are TGTGCCAGCAGCCGGGTGGAGGGTAGGAACACCATATATTTT. Drawing the rest from reference TRBV7-8 and TRBJ1-3, the complete variable domain is GAGVSQSPRYKVAKRGQDVALRCDPISGHVSLFWYQQALGQGPEFLTYFQNEAQLDKSGLPSDRFFAERPEGSVSTLKIQRTQQEDSAVYLCASSRVEGRNTIYFGEGSWLTVV.

The V call is TRBV28, the J call TRBJ2-2; D uncertain. The germline CDR1 and CDR2 sequences are MDHEN and SYDVKM. The CDR3 consists of 13 residues. The V end lost 6 bases, the J end lost 4 bases, and 9 bases lay between the germline ends. CDR3 amino acids: CASRAPGTGELFF. Here the CDR3 DNA reads TGTGCCAGCAGAGCGCCGGGCACCGGGGAGCTGTTTTTT.

As to this clone: The sample has other DNA sequences that encode this CDR3 too. This rearrangement joins TRBV28 to TRBJ2-2; no clear D gene. Germline V gives CDR1 MDHEN, CDR2 SYDVKM. There are 13 residues in the CDR3. V lost 2 bases, J lost 4 bases, and 5 bases lay in between. CDR3 in amino acids: CASSLLGTGELFF. The CDR3 bases are TGTGCCAGCAGTTTACTTGGCACCGGGGAGCTGTTTTTT.

The V and J genes are TRBV7-9 and TRBJ1-1; D unclear. The germline CDR1 and CDR2 sequences are SEHNR and FQNEAQ (reference sequence). The CDR3 has 13 residues. V lost 2 bases to trimming and J lost 8 bases, with 12 bases between them. The CDR3 sequence is CASSLRTLTEAFF. DNA of the CDR3: TGTGCCAGCAGCTTACGGACCTTAACGGAAGCTTTCTTT. The full variable domain, completed using reference TRBV7-9 and TRBJ1-1, is DTGVSQNPRHKITKRGQNVTFRCDPISEHNRLYWYRQTLGQGPEFLTYFQNEAQLEKSRLLSDRFSAERPKGSFSTLEIQRTEQGDSAMYLCASSLRTLTEAFFGQGTRLTVV.

This clone is a singleton in its sample. The chain uses TRBV6-1 and TRBJ1-6, with 7 positions matching TRBD1. With 3 bases clipped from V and 9 bases from J, the junction kept 8 bases outside the gene matches. Germline CDR1 is MNHNS and CDR2 is SASEGT. The CDR3 length is 15 residues. The CDR3 nucleotides are TGTGCCAGCAGTGATGAGGGGGCGCATAGTTCACCCCTCCACTTT. Translating gives CASSDEGAHSSPLHF.

The chain couples TRBV27 to TRBJ2-2, with D possibly TRBD1 on 6 matching bases. Trimming removed 6 bases at V and 4 bases at J, with 12 bases between. CDR3 length: 14 amino acids. Germline values: CDR1 MNHEY, CDR2 SMNVEV (reference sequence). CDR3 region: CASSKQGSTGELFF. The DNA for the CDR3 is TGTGCCAGCAGCAAACAGGGATCCACCGGGGAGCTGTTTTTT.

The chain has TRBV5-1 and TRBJ2-7; 13 nucleotides agree with TRBD2. V shed 4 bases and J 3 bases; nucleotides not matched to a gene: 4. Germline assignment: CDR1 SGHRS and CDR2 YFSETQ. This CDR3 comprises 15 residues. CDR3 amino acids: CASSPRTSGGYEQYF. In nucleotides, the CDR3 is TGCGCCAGCAGCCCTCGGACTAGCGGGGGCTACGAGCAGTACTTC.

J is TRBJ1-3 and V is TRBV7-9, with unresolved D. Looked up from germline, CDR1 is SEHNR and CDR2 is FQNEAQ (reference sequence). V was trimmed by 4 bases and J by 7 bases, leaving 20 bases between them. The CDR3 is 16 amino acids. Here the CDR3 DNA reads TGTGCCAGCAGCTCCGGTCCCCTGACTCTGTGGAACACCATATATTTT. It yields the protein CASSSGPLTLWNTIYF.

V gene TRBV28 combines with J gene TRBJ1-1, with D unresolved. V lost 5 bases to trimming and J lost 5 bases, with 12 bases between them. The CDR3 contains 13 residues. In germline, CDR1 is MDHEN, CDR2 SYDVKM. Here the CDR3 reads CASSPSASTEAFF. CDR3 DNA: TGTGCCAGCAGTCCCTCAGCGTCGACTGAAGCTTTCTTT.

The chain couples TRBV28 to TRBJ1-5; TRBD1 might be the D (6 bases). The length of the CDR3 is 15 residues. CDR1 is MDHEN, CDR2 SYDVKM, per germline. V lost 6 bases, J lost 0 bases, and 12 bases lay in between. The CDR3, as DNA: TGTGCCAGCAGAAAGGGGGGTAGTAGCAATCAGCCCCAGCATTTT. Its translation: CASRKGGSSNQPQHF.

As DNA, the CDR3 is TGTGCCAGCAGTGAACTAGCGGGCTCCTACAATGAGCAGTTCTTC. It specifies CASSELAGSYNEQFF. The rearrangement uses TRBV6-1 and TRBJ2-1; TRBD2 agrees at 8 bases. The CDR3 length is 15 residues. Germline V gene sequence: CDR1 MNHNS, CDR2 SASEGT. Germline trimming cut 2 bases from V and 0 bases from J; bases unmatched to any gene: 0.

This clone was detected only a few times. J is TRBJ1-2 and V is TRBV5-6, with 7 bases that match TRBD1. The V gene end was trimmed by 2 bases and the J gene end by 2 bases; junction bases not matched to a gene: 6. The CDR3 runs to 15 residues. Germline lookup yields CDR1 SGHDT and CDR2 YYEEEE. The CDR3, as DNA: TGTGCCAGCAGCTTCCGGGACAGCAGCAACTATGGCTACACCTTC. It codes for CASSFRDSSNYGYTF.